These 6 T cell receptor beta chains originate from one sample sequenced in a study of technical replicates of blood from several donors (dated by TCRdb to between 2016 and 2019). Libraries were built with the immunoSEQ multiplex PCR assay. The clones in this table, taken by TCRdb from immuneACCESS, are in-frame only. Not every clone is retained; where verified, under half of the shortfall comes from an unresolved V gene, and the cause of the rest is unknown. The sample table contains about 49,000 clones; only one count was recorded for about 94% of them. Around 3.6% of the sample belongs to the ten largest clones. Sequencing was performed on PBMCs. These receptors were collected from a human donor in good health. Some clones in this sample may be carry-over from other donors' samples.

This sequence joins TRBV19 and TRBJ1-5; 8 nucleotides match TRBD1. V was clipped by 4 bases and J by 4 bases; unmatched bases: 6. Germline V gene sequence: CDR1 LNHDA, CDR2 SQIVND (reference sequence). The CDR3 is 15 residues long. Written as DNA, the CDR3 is TGTGCCAGTAGTAAAGGACAGGGCGGGAATCAGCCCCAGCATTTT. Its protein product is CASSKGQGGNQPQHF.

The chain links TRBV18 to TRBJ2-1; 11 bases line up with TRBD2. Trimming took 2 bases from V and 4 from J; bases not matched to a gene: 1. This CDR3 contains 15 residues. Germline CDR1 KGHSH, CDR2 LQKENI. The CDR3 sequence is CASSPGTSGYNEQFF. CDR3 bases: TGTGCCAGCTCACCAGGGACTAGCGGTTACAATGAGCAGTTCTTC.

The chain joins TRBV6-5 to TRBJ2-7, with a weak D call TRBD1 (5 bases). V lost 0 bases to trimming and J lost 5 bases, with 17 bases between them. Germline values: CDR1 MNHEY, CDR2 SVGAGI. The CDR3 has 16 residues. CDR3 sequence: CASSYSHRSFEDEQYF. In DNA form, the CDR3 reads TGTGCCAGCAGTTACTCCCACAGGAGTTTCGAGGACGAGCAGTACTTC.

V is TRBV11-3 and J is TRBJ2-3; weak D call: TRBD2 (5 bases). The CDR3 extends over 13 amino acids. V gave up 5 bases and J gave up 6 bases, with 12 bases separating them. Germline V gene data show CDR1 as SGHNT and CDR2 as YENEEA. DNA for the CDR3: TGTGCCAGCAGCGCTAGCCTCTGGGATACGCAGTATTTT. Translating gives CASSASLWDTQYF.

Here the CDR3 DNA reads TGTGCCAGCACTAAAGAACAGGGTTCCCACGAGCAGTACTTC. Translated, it gives CASTKEQGSHEQYF. The genes are TRBV6-1 and TRBJ2-7, with D perhaps matching TRBD1 (6 bases). V was trimmed by 7 bases and J by 5 bases, leaving 18 bases between them. This CDR3 spans 14 amino acids. Germline CDR1 and CDR2: MNHNS and SASEGT.

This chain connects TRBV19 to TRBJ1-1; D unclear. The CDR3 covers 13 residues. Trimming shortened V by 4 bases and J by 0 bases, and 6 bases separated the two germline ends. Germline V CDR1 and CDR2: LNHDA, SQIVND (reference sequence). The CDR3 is CASSTGLNTEAFF. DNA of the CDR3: TGTGCCAGTAGTACTGGCTTGAACACTGAAGCTTTCTTT.